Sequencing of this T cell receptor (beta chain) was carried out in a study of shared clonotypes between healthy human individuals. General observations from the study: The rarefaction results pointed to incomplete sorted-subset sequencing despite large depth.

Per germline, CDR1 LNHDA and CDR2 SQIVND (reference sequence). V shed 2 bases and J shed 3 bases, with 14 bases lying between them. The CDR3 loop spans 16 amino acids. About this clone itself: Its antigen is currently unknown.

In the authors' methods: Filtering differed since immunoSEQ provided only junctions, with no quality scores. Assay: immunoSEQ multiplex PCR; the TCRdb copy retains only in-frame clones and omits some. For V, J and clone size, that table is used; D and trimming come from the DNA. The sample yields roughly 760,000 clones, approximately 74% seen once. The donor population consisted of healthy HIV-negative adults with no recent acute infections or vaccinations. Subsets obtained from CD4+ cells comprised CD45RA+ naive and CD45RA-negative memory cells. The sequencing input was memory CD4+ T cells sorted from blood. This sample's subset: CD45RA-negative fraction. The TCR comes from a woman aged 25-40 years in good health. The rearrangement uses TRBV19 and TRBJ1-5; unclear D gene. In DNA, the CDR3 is TGTGCCAGTAGTATAAAGAGATCCGGGGACAATCAGCCCCAGCATTTT. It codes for CASSIKRSGDNQPQHF.